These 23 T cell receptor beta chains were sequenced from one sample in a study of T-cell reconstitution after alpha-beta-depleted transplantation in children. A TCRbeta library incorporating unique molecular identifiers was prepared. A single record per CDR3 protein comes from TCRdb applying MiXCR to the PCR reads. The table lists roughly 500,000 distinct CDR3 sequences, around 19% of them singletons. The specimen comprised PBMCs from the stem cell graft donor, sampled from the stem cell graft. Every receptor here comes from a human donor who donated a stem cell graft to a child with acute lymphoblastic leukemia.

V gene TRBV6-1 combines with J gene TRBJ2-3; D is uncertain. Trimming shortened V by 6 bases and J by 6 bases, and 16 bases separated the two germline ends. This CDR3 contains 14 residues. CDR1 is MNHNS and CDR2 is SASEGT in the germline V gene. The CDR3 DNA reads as TGTGCCAGCAGCGATGGCCAGGCCCCCGATACGCAGTATTTT. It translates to CASSDGQAPDTQYF.

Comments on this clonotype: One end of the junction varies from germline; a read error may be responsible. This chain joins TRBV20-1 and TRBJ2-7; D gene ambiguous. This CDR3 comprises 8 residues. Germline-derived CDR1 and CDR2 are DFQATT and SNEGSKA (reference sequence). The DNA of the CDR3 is TGCAGTGCTAAATCCCCAATTTTC. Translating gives CSAKSPIF.

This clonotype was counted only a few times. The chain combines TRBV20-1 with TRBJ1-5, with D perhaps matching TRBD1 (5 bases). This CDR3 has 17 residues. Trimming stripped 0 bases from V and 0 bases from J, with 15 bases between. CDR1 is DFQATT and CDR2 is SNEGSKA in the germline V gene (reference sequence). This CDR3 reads CSARDPGDGASNQPQHF. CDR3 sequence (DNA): TGCAGTGCTAGAGATCCGGGAGATGGGGCTAGCAATCAGCCCCAGCATTTT.

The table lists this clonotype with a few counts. The CDR3 DNA reads TGTGCCAGCAGCTTAGCCATCGCCGGTAGGACCGAGGCTAGCTCCTACAATGAGCAGTTCTTC. Translating it yields CASSLAIAGRTEASSYNEQFF. The chain carries TRBV11-1 and TRBJ2-1, with no clear D. The CDR3 runs 21 residues. Germline V gives CDR1 SGHAT, CDR2 FQDESV (reference sequence). V was shortened by 0 bases and J by 0 bases, with 24 bases between the two germline ends.

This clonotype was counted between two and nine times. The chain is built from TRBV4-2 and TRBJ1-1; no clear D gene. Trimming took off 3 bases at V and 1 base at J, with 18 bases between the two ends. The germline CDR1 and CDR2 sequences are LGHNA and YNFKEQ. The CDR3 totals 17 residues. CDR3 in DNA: TGTGCCAGCAGCCAGGCCCTACTCCGATCCGGGAACACTGAAGCTTTCTTT. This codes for CASSQALLRSGNTEAFF.

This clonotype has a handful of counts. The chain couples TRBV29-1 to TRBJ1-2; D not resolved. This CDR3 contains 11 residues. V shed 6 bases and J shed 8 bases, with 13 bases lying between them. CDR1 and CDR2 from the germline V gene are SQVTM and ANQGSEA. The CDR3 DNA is TGCAGCGTCCCTTGGGGTGGAGGCTACACCTTC. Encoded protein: CSVPWGGGYTF.

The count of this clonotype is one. CDR3 coding DNA: TGCAGTGCTAGAGATGAAGGGACAGAGGCTATTAACTATGGCTACACCTTC. It yields the protein CSARDEGTEAINYGYTF. V usage is TRBV20-1 and J usage is TRBJ1-2; 7 bases are a match to TRBD1. The CDR3 length is 17 residues. J was trimmed by 1 base and V by 0 bases; bases with no gene match: 11. CDR1 DFQATT and CDR2 SNEGSKA come from the germline V gene (reference sequence).

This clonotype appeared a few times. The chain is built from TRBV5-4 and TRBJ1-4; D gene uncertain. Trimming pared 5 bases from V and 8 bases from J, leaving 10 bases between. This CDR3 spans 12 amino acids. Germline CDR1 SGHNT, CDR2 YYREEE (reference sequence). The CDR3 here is CASRLPGEKLFF. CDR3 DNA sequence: TGTGCCAGCAGACTGCCCGGCGAAAAACTGTTTTTT.

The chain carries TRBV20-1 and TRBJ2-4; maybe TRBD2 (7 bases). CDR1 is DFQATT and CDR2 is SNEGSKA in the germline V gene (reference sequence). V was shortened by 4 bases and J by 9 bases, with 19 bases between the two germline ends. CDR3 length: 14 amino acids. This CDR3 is CSAKRGGATGIQYF. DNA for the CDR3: TGCAGTGCTAAGAGGGGGGGGGCGACGGGCATTCAGTACTTC.

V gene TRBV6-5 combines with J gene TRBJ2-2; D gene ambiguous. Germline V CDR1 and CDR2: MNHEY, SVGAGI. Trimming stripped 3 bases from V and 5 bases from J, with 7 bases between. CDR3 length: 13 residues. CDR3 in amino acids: CASSYRSTGELFF. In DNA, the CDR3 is TGTGCCAGCAGTTATAGGAGTACCGGGGAGCTGTTTTTT.

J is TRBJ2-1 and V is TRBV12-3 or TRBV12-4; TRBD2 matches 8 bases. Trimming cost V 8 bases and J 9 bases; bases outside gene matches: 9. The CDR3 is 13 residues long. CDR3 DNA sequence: TGTGCCAGCTTGGGACTAGTCTGGGGTGAGCAGTTCTTC. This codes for CASLGLVWGEQFF.

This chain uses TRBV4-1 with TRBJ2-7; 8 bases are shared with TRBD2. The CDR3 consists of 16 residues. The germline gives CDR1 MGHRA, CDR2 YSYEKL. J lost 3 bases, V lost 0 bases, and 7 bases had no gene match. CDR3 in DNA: TGCGCCAGCAGCCAAGATCTCCGGGAGGGCCTCTACGAGCAGTACTTC. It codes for CASSQDLREGLYEQYF.

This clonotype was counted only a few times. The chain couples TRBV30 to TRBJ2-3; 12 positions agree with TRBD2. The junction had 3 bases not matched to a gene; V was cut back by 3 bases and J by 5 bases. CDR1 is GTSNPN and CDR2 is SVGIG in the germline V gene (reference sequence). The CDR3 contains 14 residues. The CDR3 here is CAWRKTSGRDTQYF. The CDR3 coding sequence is TGTGCCTGGAGAAAGACTAGCGGGAGAGATACGCAGTATTTT.

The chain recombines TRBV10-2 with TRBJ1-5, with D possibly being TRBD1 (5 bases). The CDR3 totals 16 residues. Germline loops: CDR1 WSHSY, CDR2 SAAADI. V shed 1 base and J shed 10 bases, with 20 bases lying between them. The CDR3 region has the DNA TGCGCCAGCAGTGAGTTGGCGGGACCAAGCGAAGGACCCCAGCATTTT. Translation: CASSELAGPSEGPQHF.

The CDR3: CASSRTSGEETQYF. In nucleotides, the CDR3 is TGTGCCAGCAGTAGGACTAGCGGGGAAGAGACCCAGTACTTC. The V gene is TRBV7-9, the J gene TRBJ2-5; 12 bases map to TRBD2. CDR1 SEHNR and CDR2 FQNEAQ come from the germline V gene (reference sequence). The CDR3 runs to 14 residues. Trimming cost V 6 bases and J 3 bases; bases outside gene matches: 2.

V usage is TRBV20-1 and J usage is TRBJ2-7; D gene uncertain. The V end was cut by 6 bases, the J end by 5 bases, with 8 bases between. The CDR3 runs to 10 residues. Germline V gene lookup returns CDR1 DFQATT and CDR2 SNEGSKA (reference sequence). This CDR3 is CSAQPHEQYF. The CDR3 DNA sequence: TGCAGTGCCCAGCCCCACGAGCAGTACTTC.

CDR3 region: CASSHRDYNEQFF. The CDR3 DNA reads as TGTGCCAGTAGTCACAGGGACTACAATGAGCAGTTCTTC. The chain employs TRBV19 and TRBJ2-1; weak D call: TRBD1 (6 bases). The V end lost 5 bases, the J end lost 3 bases, and 8 bases lay between the germline ends. Germline CDR1 and CDR2: LNHDA and SQIVND (reference sequence). The CDR3 sequence is 13 residues long.

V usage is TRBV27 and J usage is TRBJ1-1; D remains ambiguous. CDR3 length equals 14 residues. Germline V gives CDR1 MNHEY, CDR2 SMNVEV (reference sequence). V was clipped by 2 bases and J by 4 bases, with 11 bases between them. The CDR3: CASSLTPRLTEAFF. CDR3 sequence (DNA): TGTGCCAGCAGTTTAACCCCTCGGCTCACTGAAGCTTTCTTT.

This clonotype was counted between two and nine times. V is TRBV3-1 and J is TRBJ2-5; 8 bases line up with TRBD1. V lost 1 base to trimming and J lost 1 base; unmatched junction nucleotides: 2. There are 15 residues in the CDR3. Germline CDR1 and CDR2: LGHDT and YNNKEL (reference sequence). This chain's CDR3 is CASSQAGQAQETQYF. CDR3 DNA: TGTGCCAGCAGCCAAGCGGGACAGGCCCAAGAGACCCAGTACTTC.

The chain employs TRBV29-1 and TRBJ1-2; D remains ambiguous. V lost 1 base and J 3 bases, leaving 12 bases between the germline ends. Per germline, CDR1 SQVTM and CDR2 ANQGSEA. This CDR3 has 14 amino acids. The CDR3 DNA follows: TGCAGCGTTGAAGCCTACGGACTTCACTATGGCTACACCTTC. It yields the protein CSVEAYGLHYGYTF.

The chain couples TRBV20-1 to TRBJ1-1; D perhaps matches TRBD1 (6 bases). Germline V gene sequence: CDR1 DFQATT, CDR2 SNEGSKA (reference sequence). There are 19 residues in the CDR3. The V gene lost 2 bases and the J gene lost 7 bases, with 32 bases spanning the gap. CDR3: CSARSPGSLRGRGTIEAFF. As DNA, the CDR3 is TGCAGTGCTAGATCCCCAGGCAGTTTAAGGGGCAGGGGTACTATTGAAGCTTTCTTT.

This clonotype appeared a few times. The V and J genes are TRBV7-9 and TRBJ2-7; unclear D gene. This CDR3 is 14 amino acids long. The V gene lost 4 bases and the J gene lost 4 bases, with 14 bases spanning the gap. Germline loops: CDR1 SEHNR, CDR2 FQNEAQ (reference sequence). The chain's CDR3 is CASSSTMSPYEQYF. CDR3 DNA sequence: TGTGCCAGCAGCTCTACAATGAGCCCGTACGAGCAGTACTTC.

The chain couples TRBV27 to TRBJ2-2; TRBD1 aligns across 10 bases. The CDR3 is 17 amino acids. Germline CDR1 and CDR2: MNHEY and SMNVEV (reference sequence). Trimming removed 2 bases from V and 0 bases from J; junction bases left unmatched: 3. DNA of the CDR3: TGTGCCAGCAGTTTAGTAGGACAGGGGGCGAACACCGGGGAGCTGTTTTTT. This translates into CASSLVGQGANTGELFF.